Listed below are T cell receptor beta chains from one sample, sequenced in a study of vaccination effects on CD4 cells after COVID-19. Which antigens these TCRs recognize remains unknown. Assay: immunoSEQ multiplex PCR; the TCRdb copy retains only in-frame clones and omits some. The table has around 29,000 clones, 55% to 85% seen once. This sample comprised CD4+ T cells from PBMCs cultured with HCoV-NL63 spike peptides, obtained after COVID-19 vaccination. The receptors derive from a human donor who received a COVID-19 vaccine. Each CDR3 is given with its conserved first and last residue.

CDR3,V,J
CASSPQLAGVDEQFF,TRBV18,TRBJ2-1
CASSWSAEASYGYTF,TRBV2,TRBJ1-2
CAISGQLGTYNEQFF,TRBV10-3,TRBJ2-1
CASSRNKINEQFF,TRBV19,TRBJ2-1
CASSPGAQGHEQYF,TRBV5-1,TRBJ2-7
CATSDLYGAADTQYF,TRBV24-1,TRBJ2-3
CASRSNSPLHF,TRBV19,TRBJ1-6
CASSQGHGTAIRRNTIYF,TRBV4-2,TRBJ1-3
CASSRTDGYYGYTF,TRBV5-4,TRBJ1-2
CASSKSGLNSPLHF,TRBV21-1,TRBJ1-6
CASSAGNTEAFF,TRBV2,TRBJ1-1
CASSQVLQGSGNTIYF,TRBV3-1/TRBV3-2,TRBJ1-3
CASSLTISGNVSYEQYF,TRBV13,TRBJ2-7
CASRKQGYSNQPQHF,TRBV4-2,TRBJ1-5
CASSPGTSGQETQYF,TRBV10-1,TRBJ2-5
CAISGPTPNQPQHF,TRBV10-3,TRBJ1-5
CAISERAINVETQYF,TRBV10-3,TRBJ2-5
CASSLAGGTSHEQFF,TRBV11-2,TRBJ2-1
CATRNRDRESGANVLTF,TRBV24-1,TRBJ2-6
CASSLDRRGSEAFF,TRBV11-2,TRBJ1-1
CASSRIAGQSNQPQHF,TRBV4-1,TRBJ1-5
CAIRAAGTSYNEQFF,TRBV10-3,TRBJ2-1
CASSGAYEQYF,TRBV2,TRBJ2-7
CASSLVGREGDEQYF,TRBV5-6,TRBJ2-7
CASSPTGGYGYTF,TRBV12-3/TRBV12-4,TRBJ1-2
CATEKEGTATNEKLFF,TRBV19,TRBJ1-4
CAIREGSGNTIYF,TRBV10-3,TRBJ1-3
CASSEEDTGELFF,TRBV6-4,TRBJ2-2
CASSETARTDTDTQYF,TRBV6-1,TRBJ2-3
CASSLAGAGNTIYF,TRBV5-5,TRBJ1-3
CASSQTGAGNTIYF,TRBV27,TRBJ1-3
CASSSDRGSYNEQFF,TRBV7-2,TRBJ2-1
CAWTPRGRGGFGANVLTF,TRBV30,TRBJ2-6
CASSVPNSPLHF,TRBV11-2,TRBJ1-6
CSVGSGQGNYGYTF,TRBV29-1,TRBJ1-2
CSARDLDFFF,TRBV20-1,TRBJ1-1
CASSTRLSPSYEQYF,TRBV11-2,TRBJ2-7
CASSSPGQGARQPQHF,TRBV4-1,TRBJ1-5
CATGQEVMNTEAFF,TRBV2,TRBJ1-1
CASSRGRNLPENTEAFF,TRBV5-1,TRBJ1-1
CSVERGSGSYEQYF,TRBV29-1,TRBJ2-7
CASSYVRGSGNTIYF,TRBV14,TRBJ1-3
CASRGSGNTIYF,TRBV25-1,TRBJ1-3
CASSDQGEAGLGETQYF,TRBV10-2,TRBJ2-5
CASTEGGLYNEQFF,TRBV5-4,TRBJ2-1
CASSHRPGAPTYEQYF,TRBV3-1/TRBV3-2,TRBJ2-7
CASSQMTSGGYEQYF,TRBV4-1,TRBJ2-7
CASSFDMNTEAFF,TRBV5-1,TRBJ1-1
CASSKAGIWAKNIQYF,TRBV21-1,TRBJ2-4
CASGGNEQFF,TRBV2,TRBJ2-1
CASSLAQQETQYF,TRBV7-8,TRBJ2-5
CASQRARVNQPQHF,TRBV6-5,TRBJ1-5
CATSKGSYEQYF,TRBV15,TRBJ2-7
CASSQGANRRSGTF,TRBV4-1,TRBJ1-2
CASSQPTSGSSYEQYF,TRBV4-1,TRBJ2-7
CASSLGSTAPAFF,TRBV5-6,TRBJ1-1
CASSQEGGQETQYF,TRBV3-1/TRBV3-2,TRBJ2-5
CASSLGRGNSPLHF,TRBV5-1,TRBJ1-6